Given below is one T cell receptor (beta chain) in context. Between the trimmed V and J ends, which lost 4 bases and 4 bases, there was a span of 16 bases. Germline lookup yields CDR1 LGHNA and CDR2 YNFKEQ. CDR3 length equals 15 residues. Individual cDNA molecules were tagged with unique molecular identifiers. TCRdb independently ran MiXCR on the 5' RACE reads; one entry per CDR3 protein. The sample has 45,000 to 60,000 distinct CDR3 sequences, approximately 10% seen once. This record belongs to a study of early T cells in non-severe SARS-CoV-2 infection. This clonotype originated in an adult who was a healthcare worker with PCR-confirmed SARS-CoV-2 infection or an uninfected control (not recorded which). The V and J genes are TRBV4-2 and TRBJ1-2; D uncertain. Sample: whole blood. CDR3 in DNA: TGTGCCAGCAGCCGACAATCTGCGGTCGGCTATGGCTACACCTTC. Residues: CASSRQSAVGYGYTF.